These 18 T cell receptor beta chains were sequenced from one sample in a study of blood T cell repertoires in COVID-19. Generated by immunoSEQ multiplex PCR, the TCRdb table keeps only in-frame clones and is missing some. The repertoire has under 120,000 clones, about 85% of them found once; the top ten carry more than 2%. The sample taken for sequencing was peripheral blood. The receptor source for this set is a human donor in a cohort sampled during active COVID-19.

CDR3 DNA: TGTGCCAGCCACGGACAGGGTCCTCAGTACTTC. It is translated as CASHGQGPQYF. This rearrangement joins TRBV2 to TRBJ2-7, with TRBD1 matching 8 bases. Germline CDR1 is SNHLY and CDR2 is FYNNEI. Trimming at V came to 8 bases and at J to 10 bases, leaving 7 bases not matched to a gene. This CDR3 is 11 amino acids long.

V gene TRBV7-9 combines with J gene TRBJ2-5; D possibly corresponds to TRBD2 (5 bases). Per the germline V gene, CDR1 is SEHNR and CDR2 is FQNEAQ (reference sequence). Trimming removed 1 base from V and 3 bases from J, with 9 bases in between. The CDR3 length is 14 residues. The CDR3: CASSLVSGEETQYF. The DNA for the CDR3 is TGTGCCAGCAGCTTAGTATCCGGGGAAGAGACCCAGTACTTC. The variable domain in full, completed from reference TRBV7-9 and TRBJ2-5, reads DTGVSQNPRHKITKRGQNVTFRCDPISEHNRLYWYRQTLGQGPEFLTYFQNEAQLEKSRLLSDRFSAERPKGSFSTLEIQRTEQGDSAMYLCASSLVSGEETQYFGPGTRLLVL.

The chain has TRBV7-2 and TRBJ1-2; D possibly corresponds to TRBD1 (5 bases). The V and J ends lost 2 bases and 6 bases respectively, with 19 bases between them. The CDR3 contains 16 residues. The germline gives CDR1 SGHTA, CDR2 FQGNSA. The CDR3, as DNA: TGTGCCAGCAGCTTATCTAGGAAGGGGCTCCAGAATGGCTACACCTTC. Translated: CASSLSRKGLQNGYTF.

This CDR3 reads CASSLTGSGQPQHF. The CDR3, as DNA: TGTGCCAGCAGTCTAACAGGGTCCGGCCAGCCCCAGCATTTT. This chain joins TRBV28 and TRBJ1-5, with D tentatively TRBD1 (6 bases). Germline CDR1 reads MDHEN; CDR2 reads SYDVKM. The CDR3 contains 14 residues. Trimming took 5 bases from V and 7 from J, leaving 15 bases between them.

The gene calls are TRBV7-9 and TRBJ2-1, with 7 bases matching TRBD2. The CDR3 is 15 residues long. CDR1 SEHNR and CDR2 FQNEAQ come from the germline V gene (reference sequence). With 2 bases clipped from V and 9 bases from J, the junction kept 10 bases outside the gene matches. This CDR3 is CASSLSGASVSEQFF. The CDR3 coding sequence is TGTGCCAGCAGCTTAAGCGGGGCATCGGTTAGTGAGCAGTTCTTC.

V gene TRBV2 combines with J gene TRBJ1-1, with unresolved D. V was pared by 3 bases and J by 6 bases, with 8 bases between. Germline V gives CDR1 SNHLY, CDR2 FYNNEI. The CDR3 runs to 12 residues. The CDR3 region has the DNA TGTGCCAGCAGTGAGGCGGGCCCTGAAGCTTTCTTT. This encodes CASSEAGPEAFF.

This chain links TRBV6-5 with TRBJ1-2; TRBD1 is a possible D gene (5 bases). This CDR3 region has 12 residues. Germline loops: CDR1 MNHEY, CDR2 SVGAGI. Trimming stripped 6 bases from V and 8 bases from J, with 13 bases between. The DNA for the CDR3 is TGTGCCAGCAGCCACTTAACAGGAGGCTACACCTTC. It encodes CASSHLTGGYTF.

The chain recombines TRBV5-1 with TRBJ1-2; the D gene is possibly TRBD1 (6 bases). The V gene's germline CDR1 is SGHRS and CDR2 YFSETQ. The CDR3 is 12 residues long. Trimming stripped 2 bases from V and 10 bases from J, with 12 bases between. This CDR3 is CASSLYRDNYTF. CDR3 DNA sequence: TGCGCCAGCAGCTTATACAGGGATAACTACACCTTC. Using reference TRBV5-1 and TRBJ1-2 for the parts outside the CDR3, the full variable domain is KAGVTQTPRYLIKTRGQQVTLSCSPISGHRSVSWYQQTPGQGLQFLFEYFSETQRNKGNFPGRFSGRQFSNSRSEMNVSTLELGDSALYLCASSLYRDNYTFGSGTRLTVV.

V and J are TRBV28 and TRBJ1-5; 7 nucleotides line up with TRBD1. CDR3 length: 17 amino acids. V lost 6 bases and J lost 4; bases outside the gene matches: 15. Germline-derived CDR1 and CDR2 are MDHEN and SYDVKM. The CDR3 bases are TGTGCCAGCAGCTCTACTGGACAGGCGGACCGAAATCAGCCCCAGCATTTT. It translates to CASSSTGQADRNQPQHF.

This chain connects TRBV9 to TRBJ2-2, with TRBD1 matching 8 bases. The trim removed 5 bases at V and 2 bases at J, leaving 11 bases unmatched. This CDR3 has 17 amino acids. Germline CDR1 and CDR2: SGDLS and YYNGEE. The CDR3 sequence: CASSTDRALLNTGELFF. The CDR3 nucleotides are TGTGCCAGCAGTACGGACAGGGCCCTCCTTAACACCGGGGAGCTGTTTTTT.

This sequence joins TRBV5-4 and TRBJ2-1; 11 bases line up with TRBD2. Per germline, CDR1 SGHNT and CDR2 YYREEE (reference sequence). The CDR3 has 16 amino acids. V lost 1 base, J lost 9 bases, and 9 bases stayed unmatched. CDR3 coding DNA: TGTGCCAGCAGCTTGTGGGGGACTAGCGGCGGGATTGAGCAGTTCTTC. It yields the protein CASSLWGTSGGIEQFF. Full variable domain (remainder filled in from reference TRBV5-4 and TRBJ2-1): ETGVTQSPTHLIKTRGQQVTLRCSSQSGHNTVSWYQQALGQGPQFIFQYYREEENGRGNFPPRFSGLQFPNYSSELNVNALELDDSALYLCASSLWGTSGGIEQFFGPGTRLTVL.

The chain joins TRBV28 to TRBJ1-1; D gene ambiguous. The length of the CDR3 is 14 residues. V was shortened by 3 bases and J by 10 bases, with 18 bases between the two germline ends. From germline, CDR1 is MDHEN and CDR2 SYDVKM. CDR3: CASSLGGPPEGAFF. In DNA, the CDR3 is TGTGCCAGCAGTTTGGGCGGTCCACCCGAGGGAGCTTTCTTT.

The CDR3 is CASSLIGGGQGTTGNTIYF. Here the CDR3 DNA reads TGTGCCAGCAGCTTAATTGGGGGGGGACAGGGGACTACCGGAAACACCATATATTTT. The gene calls are TRBV7-6 and TRBJ1-3; 10 nucleotides line up with TRBD1. Unmatched junction bases numbered 14, after V lost 2 bases and J lost 4 bases. Germline V gives CDR1 SGHVS, CDR2 FNYEAQ. CDR3 size: 19 residues.

This chain links TRBV10-2 with TRBJ2-7, with 10 bases identical to TRBD2. The CDR3 has 15 amino acids. Germline V gene sequence: CDR1 WSHSY, CDR2 SAAADI. With V trimmed by 7 bases and J by 0 bases, 6 bases remained unmatched. Written as DNA, the CDR3 is TGCGCCAGCACTGATGGACTAGCGGCCTCCTACGAGCAGTACTTC. Amino acids: CASTDGLAASYEQYF.

J is TRBJ1-2 and V is TRBV11-1; D perhaps matches TRBD1 (5 bases). CDR1 and CDR2 from the germline V gene are SGHAT and FQDESV (reference sequence). The CDR3 contains 14 residues. The V and J ends lost 5 bases and 4 bases respectively, with 14 bases between them. CDR3: CASSPRTTVYGYTF. The DNA for the CDR3 is TGTGCCAGCAGCCCGCGGACGACAGTCTATGGCTACACCTTC.

The J gene is TRBJ2-2, the V gene TRBV5-1, with TRBD1 identical over 8 bases. Per germline, CDR1 SGHRS and CDR2 YFSETQ. The CDR3 consists of 16 residues. The ends lost 5 bases at V and 2 bases at J; junction bases unmatched: 8. The CDR3 nucleotides read TGCGCCAGCAGACCGAGGGGGACAGGCAACACCGGGGAGCTGTTTTTT. This encodes CASRPRGTGNTGELFF.

The J gene is TRBJ2-2, the V gene TRBV5-1, with D unresolved. Between the trimmed V and J ends, which lost 2 bases and 6 bases, there was a span of 11 bases. The CDR3 contains 14 residues. Per germline, CDR1 SGHRS and CDR2 YFSETQ. The CDR3 here is CASSFSLGPGELFF. The CDR3 coding sequence is TGCGCCAGCAGCTTTTCCCTTGGCCCCGGGGAGCTGTTTTTT. Full variable domain (outside the CDR3, taken from reference TRBV5-1 and TRBJ2-2): KAGVTQTPRYLIKTRGQQVTLSCSPISGHRSVSWYQQTPGQGLQFLFEYFSETQRNKGNFPGRFSGRQFSNSRSEMNVSTLELGDSALYLCASSFSLGPGELFFGEGSRLTVL.

V gene TRBV6-2 or TRBV6-3 combines with J gene TRBJ2-1; TRBD2 matches at 14 bases. Germline CDR1 MNHEY, CDR2 SVGEGT. The V and J ends lost 5 bases and 10 bases, in that order; junction bases with no gene match: 7. The CDR3 is made up of 15 amino acids. In nucleotides, the CDR3 is TGTGCCAGCAGTAGGGGACTAGCGGGGGCCGGGGAGCAGTTCTTC. Its protein product is CASSRGLAGAGEQFF.